One sample yielded the 21 T cell receptor beta chains listed below, sequenced in a study of cytomegalovirus exposure and HLA in healthy donors. PCR primers comprised 60 Vbeta and 13 Jbeta primers. Sequencing used immunoSEQ multiplex PCR; TCRdb keeps in-frame clones, though not all of them. The table shows about 150,000 clones, with under 85% occurring only once. The sequenced sample was PBMCs. Source of these receptors: a man aged 18-30 years in good health and CMV-seronegative.

The V and J genes are TRBV28 and TRBJ2-2, with TRBD1 identical over 7 bases. The CDR3 is 15 residues long. Trimming at V came to 5 bases and at J to 1 base, leaving 4 bases not matched to a gene. In germline, CDR1 is MDHEN, CDR2 SYDVKM. Here the CDR3 reads CASSRRTGNTGELFF. In nucleotides, the CDR3 is TGTGCCAGCAGTCGCCGGACAGGGAACACCGGGGAGCTGTTTTTT.

The CDR3 DNA follows: TGTGCCAGTAGCCCTTCCCGACAGGGGGCAGGTTGGAACACTGAAGCTTTCTTT. This sequence encodes CASSPSRQGAGWNTEAFF. This chain joins TRBV19 and TRBJ1-1, with TRBD1 matching over 10 bases. This CDR3 is 18 amino acids long. J gave up 1 base and V 6 bases, and 14 bases lay outside the gene matches. Germline V gene sequence: CDR1 LNHDA, CDR2 SQIVND (reference sequence).

The chain employs TRBV5-1 and TRBJ1-1; 9 bases agree with TRBD1. The germline gives CDR1 SGHRS, CDR2 YFSETQ. V lost 7 bases, J lost 0 bases, and 10 bases stayed unmatched. The CDR3 is 16 residues long. CDR3: CASVLGQGDMNTEAFF. CDR3 nucleotide sequence: TGCGCCAGCGTACTGGGACAGGGAGACATGAACACTGAAGCTTTCTTT. The complete variable domain, with remaining parts taken from reference TRBV5-1 and TRBJ1-1, reads KAGVTQTPRYLIKTRGQQVTLSCSPISGHRSVSWYQQTPGQGLQFLFEYFSETQRNKGNFPGRFSGRQFSNSRSEMNVSTLELGDSALYLCASVLGQGDMNTEAFFGQGTRLTVV.

The chain carries TRBV6-1 and TRBJ1-5; 8 bases match TRBD1. This CDR3 has 14 residues. CDR1 is MNHNS, CDR2 SASEGT, per germline. Unmatched junction bases numbered 6, after V lost 9 bases and J lost 2 bases. Written as DNA, the CDR3 is TGTGCCAGTAAGCCGGGACAGGGCAATCAGCCCCAGCATTTT. This gives the protein CASKPGQGNQPQHF.

The chain couples TRBV6-1 to TRBJ2-1; TRBD2 matches 9 bases. CDR3 length: 16 residues. J gave up 2 bases and V 4 bases, and 6 bases lay outside the gene matches. Germline values: CDR1 MNHNS, CDR2 SASEGT. The CDR3 bases are TGTGCCAGCAGTGGCTTGCGGGGGGGACCCTACAATGAGCAGTTCTTC. Protein: CASSGLRGGPYNEQFF.

Only one count was recorded for this clone. Sequence at one end of the junction differs from germline and may be a read error. The chain recombines TRBV10-3 with TRBJ2-3, with 7 bases lining up with TRBD1. The CDR3 totals 14 residues. Germline CDR1 and CDR2: ENHRY and SYGVKD. Written as DNA, the CDR3 is TGTGCCATCAGTGTCGAGGGGGCTGGAGATCCGCAGTATTTT. Translation: CAISVEGAGDPQYF.

This chain joins TRBV7-2 and TRBJ1-3; 10 nucleotides agree with TRBD1. Germline CDR1 SGHTA, CDR2 FQGNSA. CDR3 length equals 16 residues. V lost 5 bases and J lost 6; bases outside the gene matches: 10. As DNA, the CDR3 is TGTGCCAGCAGCCCAATAGGGACAGGGGTTGCAAACACCATATATTTT. It specifies CASSPIGTGVANTIYF. Filled out from reference TRBV7-2 and TRBJ1-3, the complete variable domain reads GAGVSQSPSNKVTEKGKDVELRCDPISGHTALYWYRQSLGQGLEFLIYFQGNSAPDKSGLPSDRFSAERTGGSVSTLTIQRTQQEDSAVYLCASSPIGTGVANTIYFGEGSWLTVV.

The rearrangement links TRBV4-1 to TRBJ2-3; TRBD1 is a possible D gene (6 bases). The germline gives CDR1 MGHRA, CDR2 YSYEKL. CDR3 size: 14 residues. Trimming stripped 2 bases from V and 5 bases from J, with 11 bases between. In DNA form, the CDR3 reads TGCGCCAGCAGCCAAACCGACAGGAAAGATACGCAGTATTTT. Amino acid sequence: CASSQTDRKDTQYF.

This clone was picked up one time. The chain joins TRBV9 to TRBJ2-5, with D unresolved. Near its end, the DNA agrees better with TRBJ2-7, so the J call may be wrong. The CDR3 is 13 amino acids. CDR1 is SGDLS and CDR2 is YYNGEE in the germline V gene. CDR3 nucleotides: TGTGCCAGCAGCCCGGGTCAGAGCTACGAGCAGTACTTC. Translating gives CASSPGQSYEQYF.

The CDR3 protein is CASSPRDPRGQETQYF. The CDR3 coding sequence is TGCGCCAGCAGCCCCAGGGACCCGAGGGGGCAAGAGACCCAGTACTTC. The chain is built from TRBV5-1 and TRBJ2-5; possibly TRBD1 for D (6 bases). V lost 4 bases and J lost 2, with 18 bases in between. Germline loops: CDR1 SGHRS, CDR2 YFSETQ. The CDR3 extends over 16 amino acids. Drawing the rest from reference TRBV5-1 and TRBJ2-5, the complete variable domain is KAGVTQTPRYLIKTRGQQVTLSCSPISGHRSVSWYQQTPGQGLQFLFEYFSETQRNKGNFPGRFSGRQFSNSRSEMNVSTLELGDSALYLCASSPRDPRGQETQYFGPGTRLLVL.

The chain employs TRBV4-1 and TRBJ1-5; D is uncertain. The CDR3 extends over 16 amino acids. Germline V gene lookup returns CDR1 MGHRA and CDR2 YSYEKL. V lost 3 bases and J 5 bases, leaving 17 bases between the germline ends. The CDR3 reads CASSQLGLTRDQPQHF. CDR3 DNA sequence: TGCGCCAGCAGCCAGTTAGGACTAACTAGGGATCAGCCCCAGCATTTT.

The J gene is TRBJ2-5, the V gene TRBV19, with 15 nucleotides matching TRBD2. Germline CDR1 reads LNHDA; CDR2 reads SQIVND (reference sequence). This CDR3 is built from 17 residues. The V gene end was trimmed by 4 bases and the J gene end by 1 base; junction bases not matched to a gene: 4. The CDR3 DNA is TGTGCCAGTAGTAAGGGACTAGCGGGGGGTGGCCAAGAGACCCAGTACTTC. Amino acids: CASSKGLAGGGQETQYF.

The rearrangement links TRBV4-2 to TRBJ1-2, with TRBD1 matching 9 bases. V dropped 3 bases and J dropped 6; count of bases not matched to a gene: 5. The germline V gene has CDR1 LGHNA and CDR2 YNFKEQ. The CDR3 length is 14 residues. DNA of the CDR3: TGTGCCAGCAGCCAGGGGGACAGGGCCCATGGCTACACCTTC. Protein sequence: CASSQGDRAHGYTF.

The chain combines TRBV15 with TRBJ2-1, with D possibly TRBD2 on 5 matching bases. Trimming took off 1 base at V and 9 bases at J, with 7 bases between the two ends. CDR3 length: 12 residues. Germline V CDR1 and CDR2: LNHNV, YYDKDF (reference sequence). For the CDR3, the DNA is TGTGCCACCAGCAGAGGAGGGAGTGAGCAGTTCTTC. The encoded protein is CATSRGGSEQFF. The complete variable domain, with remaining parts taken from reference TRBV15 and TRBJ2-1, reads DAMVIQNPRYQVTQFGKPVTLSCSQTLNHNVMYWYQQKSSQAPKLLFHYYDKDFNNEADTPDNFQSRRPNTSFCFLDIRSPGLGDTAMYLCATSRGGSEQFFGPGTRLTVL.

V gene TRBV4-2 combines with J gene TRBJ2-2, with 11 bases identical to TRBD2. The V segment lost 3 bases and the J segment 3 bases; nucleotides outside the gene matches: 6. CDR1 and CDR2 (germline): LGHNA, YNFKEQ. The CDR3 runs to 17 residues. CDR3 in DNA: TGTGCCAGCAGCCATTCGGTAGCGGGGGGGCACACCGGGGAGCTGTTTTTT. This sequence encodes CASSHSVAGGHTGELFF.

V is TRBV6-5 and J is TRBJ1-3; 8 positions match TRBD1. This CDR3 has 14 amino acids. The J segment lost 0 bases and the V segment lost 6 bases, leaving 1 base of the junction unmatched. Germline loops: CDR1 MNHEY, CDR2 SVGAGI. The DNA for the CDR3 is TGTGCCAGCAGGGGACAGGTCTCTGGAAACACCATATATTTT. Translated: CASRGQVSGNTIYF.

This chain links TRBV28 with TRBJ1-5; D not resolved. Germline V lookup: CDR1 MDHEN, CDR2 SYDVKM. This CDR3 spans 13 amino acids. Deletions cut 6 bases from V and 0 bases from J, with 6 bases between. Written as DNA, the CDR3 is TGTGCCAGCAGGCTAGATAGCAATCAGCCCCAGCATTTT. Protein sequence: CASRLDSNQPQHF.

The chain joins TRBV6-5 to TRBJ1-6, with 8 bases fitting TRBD1. Per the germline V gene, CDR1 is MNHEY and CDR2 is SVGAGI. The V segment lost 6 bases and the J segment 13 bases; nucleotides outside the gene matches: 11. The CDR3 runs 14 residues. CDR3 region: CASSRGQAWGPLHF. The CDR3 DNA follows: TGTGCCAGCAGCCGGGGACAGGCGTGGGGGCCCCTCCACTTT.

This clone was seen once. The V gene is TRBV9, the J gene TRBJ1-5; 8 bases line up with TRBD1. This CDR3 region has 16 residues. CDR1 SGDLS and CDR2 YYNGEE come from the germline V gene. V gave up 1 base and J gave up 9 bases; unmatched junction bases: 12. The CDR3 DNA sequence: TGTGCCAGCAGCGTAAGTTCGGACAGGGCACAAGGGCCCCAGCATTTT. It specifies CASSVSSDRAQGPQHF.

The chain employs TRBV5-1 and TRBJ1-4; D gene ambiguous. Germline CDR1 is SGHRS and CDR2 is YFSETQ. CDR3 length: 15 residues. V lost 5 bases and J 8 bases, leaving 19 bases between the germline ends. CDR3 sequence (DNA): TGCGCCAGCAGATTCATTCTCTCGGCGGAGGAAAAACTGTTTTTT. Protein product: CASRFILSAEEKLFF.

The chain recombines TRBV7-9 with TRBJ2-7; the D gene is possibly TRBD1 (5 bases). The germline V gene encodes CDR1 SEHNR and CDR2 FQNEAQ (reference sequence). CDR3 length equals 11 residues. The CDR3 here is CASSFDQGTDV. CDR3 nucleotide sequence: TGTGCCAGCAGCTTTGATCAGGGCACGGACGTC.